This T cell receptor (beta chain) originates from a study of blood T cell repertoires in COVID-19 (dated by TCRdb to the early 2020s). With respect to the entire study: Samples covering the acute and convalescent phases of COVID-19 were provided by collaborators in the United States, Italy and Spain. The material from the prospective study consisted of cDNA or gDNA derived from T cells, B-cell-depleted T cells, or PBMCs. The dataset comprised deeply sampled blood TCRbeta repertoires from subjects exposed to, actively infected with, or recovered from COVID-19. The repertoires were released in a freely available public database intended as a resource for research on the immune response to SARS-CoV-2. Samples came from the ongoing ImmuneRACE study (first 160 participants) plus 1,254 subjects from 6 global collaborators. The sample metadata nearly always contained a de-identified subject ID, COVID-19 status, age in years and sex. Where available, HLA class I and class II types were taken from metadata supplied by the sample provider and were not determined by assay-based typing. Findings and caveats that apply to the study as a whole: The quantity of clinical and demographic metadata differed by source and by participant and was supplied without curation.

Collaborating institutions collected whole blood in K2EDTA tubes following their own protocols. Collaborator samples were shipped for TCRbeta analysis as frozen whole blood, isolated PBMCs, or DNA extracted from either sample type. The cysteine opens and the phenylalanine closes a CDR3 of 14 amino acids. The sequence is cut down to CDR3 DNA, 42 bases in frame from base 1. CDR1 and CDR2 (MDHEN, SYDVKM) derive from the germline V gene. A distance of 8 bases separates the germline ends of V and J, which lose 3 bases and 2 bases respectively. Remarks on this clone: Its recognized antigen is unknown. No base quality information exists; no much larger clone differs at one position.

TCRbeta CDR3 regions were amplified from genomic DNA by means of the immunoSEQ Assay, a bias-controlled multiplex PCR. Under the source paper's analysis protocol: Nucleated cell counts per sample were estimated from amplification of reference gene primers within the assay. Sequence reads were collapsed and filtered to measure the absolute abundance of every unique TCRbeta CDR3 rearrangement. For each sample, productive Simpson clonality was calculated as the square root of Simpson's diversity index across productive rearrangements. Not all clones reach the TCRdb copy of this immuneACCESS table, which keeps in-frame sequences only. Checked studies attribute under half of the gap to unresolved V genes and leave the rest unexplained. The D gene and trimming were derived from the DNA, and the V and J assignments and clone size from that table. The sample data list approximately 250,000 clones, and approximately 84% of these were observed just once. In total, the top ten clones hold around 0.97% of the sample.

The source of this sequence is a man between 40 and 49 years old with acute or convalescent COVID-19. Sequenced material: peripheral blood. The chain employs TRBV28 and TRBJ2-4; perhaps TRBD2 is the D gene, with 5 bases matching. The CDR3 loop reads CASSLETTKNIQYF. Read as DNA, the sequence is TGTGCCAGCAGTTTGGAGACTACCAAAAACATTCAGTACTTC. Reference TRBV28 and TRBJ2-4 genes cover what lies past the CDR3, so the full variable domain is DVKVTQSSRYLVKRTGEKVFLECVQDMDHENMFWYRQDPGLGLRLIYFSYDVKMKEKGDIPEGYSVSREKKERFSLILESASTNQTSMYLCASSLETTKNIQYFGAGTRLSVL.